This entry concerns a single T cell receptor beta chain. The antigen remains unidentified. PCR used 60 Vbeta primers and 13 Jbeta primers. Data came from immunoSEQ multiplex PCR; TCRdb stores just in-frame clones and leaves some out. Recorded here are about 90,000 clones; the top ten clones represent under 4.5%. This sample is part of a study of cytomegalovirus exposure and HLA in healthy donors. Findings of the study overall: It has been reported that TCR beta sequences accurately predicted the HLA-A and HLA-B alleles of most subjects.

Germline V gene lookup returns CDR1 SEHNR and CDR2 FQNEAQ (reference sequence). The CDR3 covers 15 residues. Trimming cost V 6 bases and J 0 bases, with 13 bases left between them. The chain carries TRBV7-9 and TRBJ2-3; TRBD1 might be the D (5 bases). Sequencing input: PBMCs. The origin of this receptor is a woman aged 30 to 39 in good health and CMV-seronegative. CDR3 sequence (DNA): TGTGCCAGCAGACCGACAGATACTAGCACAGATACGCAGTATTTT. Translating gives CASRPTDTSTDTQYF.